This T cell receptor (beta chain) originates from a study of CXCR3-negative and CXCR3-positive naive CD8 T cells. General observations from the study: Naive cells that were CXCR3-positive had more hydrophobic TRB CDR3s (compared with CXCR3-negative naive cells). Comparably high diversity marked both naive subsets, whereas memory CD8+ cells had much lower diversity. The majority of assays used fresh PBMCs, and CXCR3 expression partially decreased after cryopreservation.

With a few hundred thousand cells each, the CD8+ T cell subsets were individually sorted in triplicate. CD45RO-CCR7+CD27+CD95- was the phenotype of naive CD8+ T cells. As to this clonotype: Its matching antigen is unknown.

Via 5' RACE with UMI labels, TRB cDNA libraries were prepared. TCRdb reprocessed the 5' RACE reads and keeps a single row for each CDR3 protein, giving no DNA. The table lists some 140,000 distinct CDR3 sequences. The sample consisted of naive CXCR3+ CD8+ T cells from blood. Subset specified: CD45RO-CCR7+CD27+CD95- naive CD8+ T cells expressing CXCR3 (TNR3+). This TCR was sampled from a human donor in good health. Some clones in this sample may be carry-over from other donors' samples.

The CDR3 loop reads CSARGPGDGYTF. The chain combines TRBV20-1 with TRBJ1-2; absent DNA, TCRdb's TRBD1 call cannot be checked. Per the germline V gene, CDR1 is DFQATT and CDR2 is SNEGSKA (reference sequence). The length of the CDR3 is 12 residues.